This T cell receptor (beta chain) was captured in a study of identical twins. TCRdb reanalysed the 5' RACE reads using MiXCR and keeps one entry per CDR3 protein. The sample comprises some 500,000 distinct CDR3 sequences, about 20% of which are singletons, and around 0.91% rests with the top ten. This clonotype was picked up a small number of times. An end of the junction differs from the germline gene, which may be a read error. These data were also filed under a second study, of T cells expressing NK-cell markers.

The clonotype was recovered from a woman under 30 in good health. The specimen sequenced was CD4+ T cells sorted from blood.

CDR3 DNA sequence: TGTGCCAGCAGTCTAGCCGACCGGCTCGGGCCCCAGCATTTT. It codes for CASSLADRLGPQHF. The rearrangement links TRBV12-3 or TRBV12-4 to TRBJ1-5; no definite D call. CDR3 size: 14 residues.